Below, 27 T cell receptor beta chains from the same sample are listed, as sequenced in a study of blood T cell repertoires in COVID-19 (dated by TCRdb to the early 2020s). The library was prepared using the immunoSEQ multiplex PCR assay. What TCRdb holds here is the immuneACCESS table cut down to in-frame rearrangements. Part of the clones is not present; checked against another copy, under half of the missing clones reflect an unresolved V gene, and the others are unexplained. The table for this sample lists roughly 49,000 clones; 84% of them were counted only once. The biggest ten clones account for roughly 1.4% of the sample. Sequencing used peripheral blood. The source is a man aged 50 to 60 with acute or convalescent COVID-19.

The chain has TRBV5-1 and TRBJ1-3; 7 nucleotides match TRBD1. CDR3 length: 15 residues. Unmatched junction bases numbered 4, after V lost 4 bases and J lost 0 bases. The germline V gene has CDR1 SGHRS and CDR2 YFSETQ. CDR3 nucleotide sequence: TGCGCCAGCAGCGGTACAGGGGACTCTGGAAACACCATATATTTT. Amino acids: CASSGTGDSGNTIYF.

The table lists this clone with a few counts. The chain recombines TRBV4-3 with TRBJ1-6; the D is unclear. From germline, CDR1 is LGHNA and CDR2 YSLEER. The V end lost 0 bases, the J end lost 9 bases, and 9 bases lay between the germline ends. CDR3 length: 14 residues. The CDR3 is CASSQERGSSPLHF. The DNA of the CDR3 is TGCGCCAGCAGCCAAGAGAGAGGGAGTTCACCCCTCCACTTT.

This clone was seen a handful of times. The V call is TRBV10-3, the J call TRBJ2-3, with 9 nucleotides matching TRBD1. From germline, CDR1 is ENHRY and CDR2 SYGVKD. The V segment lost 7 bases and the J segment 1 base; nucleotides outside the gene matches: 6. This CDR3 has 15 residues. Here the CDR3 reads CAITPGQGGTDTQYF. The DNA for the CDR3 is TGTGCCATCACTCCGGGACAGGGAGGCACAGATACGCAGTATTTT.

The chain employs TRBV12-5 and TRBJ2-2, with 9 bases fitting TRBD1. Unmatched junction bases numbered 11, after V lost 2 bases and J lost 1 base. This CDR3 comprises 19 residues. The germline CDR1 and CDR2 sequences are LGHNT and FRNRAP. The CDR3 reads CASGLPSDRDRENTGELFF. The CDR3 bases are TGTGCTAGTGGTTTGCCCTCCGACCGGGACAGGGAGAACACCGGGGAGCTGTTTTTT.

This clone showed up just a few times. J is TRBJ1-5 and V is TRBV15; D gene ambiguous. Germline CDR1 and CDR2: LNHNV and YYDKDF (reference sequence). Trimming shortened V by 1 base and J by 4 bases, and 5 bases separated the two germline ends. The CDR3 has 13 amino acids. This CDR3 reads CATSRGLNQPQHF. The DNA of the CDR3 is TGTGCCACCAGCAGAGGACTTAATCAGCCCCAGCATTTT.

The chain links TRBV14 to TRBJ2-7, with 7 bases that match TRBD1. CDR1 is SGHDN and CDR2 is FVKESK in the germline V gene. V was pared by 1 base and J by 3 bases, with 6 bases of the junction left unmatched. This CDR3 spans 15 amino acids. DNA for the CDR3: TGTGCCAGCAGCCAAGGAGGGGGCCCCTTCTACGAGCAGTACTTC. Protein product: CASSQGGGPFYEQYF.

V gene TRBV9 combines with J gene TRBJ2-3; 8 positions match TRBD1. This CDR3 region has 15 residues. The germline V gene encodes CDR1 SGDLS and CDR2 YYNGEE. The junction had 3 bases not matched to a gene; V was cut back by 0 bases and J by 3 bases. The CDR3: CASSVGRGLTDTQYF. Here the CDR3 DNA reads TGTGCCAGCAGCGTAGGCAGGGGGCTAACAGATACGCAGTATTTT.

The rearrangement uses TRBV3-1 (or the pseudogene TRBV3-2) and TRBJ1-2; D gene unclear. CDR3 size: 12 residues. V was cut by 0 bases and J by 5 bases, with 4 bases left in between. Germline V lookup: CDR1 LGHDT, CDR2 YNNKEL (reference sequence). CDR3 loop: CASSQDRYGYTF. CDR3 DNA: TGTGCCAGCAGCCAAGACAGGTATGGCTACACCTTC.

The J gene is TRBJ1-5, the V gene TRBV18; perhaps TRBD1 as D (5 bases). Germline loops: CDR1 KGHSH, CDR2 LQKENI. The CDR3 has 16 residues. Trimming removed 6 bases from V and 3 bases from J, with 18 bases in between. CDR3 nucleotide sequence: TGTGCCAGCTCTAGAGGGACTGGGGGAAACAATCAGCCCCAGCATTTT. This encodes CASSRGTGGNNQPQHF.

The rearrangement links TRBV19 to TRBJ2-2; maybe TRBD2 (6 bases). CDR1 LNHDA and CDR2 SQIVND come from the germline V gene (reference sequence). The CDR3 has 15 amino acids. V lost 4 bases and J 7 bases, leaving 16 bases between the germline ends. The CDR3 sequence: CASSRPEGRGGELFF. Written as DNA, the CDR3 is TGTGCCAGTAGTAGGCCGGAGGGCCGAGGCGGGGAGCTGTTTTTT.

The genes are TRBV2 and TRBJ1-5; D remains ambiguous. The CDR3 has 13 residues. Trimming stripped 6 bases from V and 2 bases from J, with 8 bases between. Germline CDR1 and CDR2: SNHLY and FYNNEI. In DNA, the CDR3 is TGTGCCAGCAGGCAGGAGGGCAATCAGCCCCAGCATTTT. Residues: CASRQEGNQPQHF. The whole variable domain, remainder taken from reference TRBV2 and TRBJ1-5, is EPEVTQTPSHQVTQMGQEVILRCVPISNHLYFYWYRQILGQKVEFLVSFYNNEISEKSEIFDDQFSVERPDGSNFTLKIRSTKLEDSAMYFCASRQEGNQPQHFGDGTRLSIL.

The chain employs TRBV2 and TRBJ1-5, with 7 bases lining up with TRBD1. The V gene end was trimmed by 4 bases and the J gene end by 1 base; junction bases not matched to a gene: 4. CDR1 and CDR2 from the germline V gene are SNHLY and FYNNEI. The CDR3 length is 15 residues. CDR3 DNA: TGTGCCAGCAGTGTTGCGGGACAGAGCAATCAGCCCCAGCATTTT. Translated: CASSVAGQSNQPQHF.

The chain is built from TRBV7-2 and TRBJ1-2; 7 bases are a match to TRBD1. The germline CDR1 and CDR2 sequences are SGHTA and FQGNSA. V lost 3 bases, J lost 8 bases, and 6 bases stayed unmatched. CDR3 size: 13 residues. The CDR3 nucleotides are TGTGCCAGCAGCTTTGACAGGGTGGAAGGCTACACCTTC. This translates into CASSFDRVEGYTF. Drawing the rest from reference TRBV7-2 and TRBJ1-2, the complete variable domain is GAGVSQSPSNKVTEKGKDVELRCDPISGHTALYWYRQSLGQGLEFLIYFQGNSAPDKSGLPSDRFSAERTGGSVSTLTIQRTQQEDSAVYLCASSFDRVEGYTFGSGTRLTVV.

V and J are TRBV7-2 and TRBJ2-3, with TRBD2 matching over 7 bases. The CDR3 spans 14 residues. Germline V gene lookup returns CDR1 SGHTA and CDR2 FQGNSA. J gave up 2 bases and V 5 bases, and 4 bases lay outside the gene matches. This CDR3 reads CASSQAGYTDTQYF. In DNA, the CDR3 is TGTGCCAGCAGCCAAGCGGGATACACAGATACGCAGTATTTT.

The V call is TRBV19, the J call TRBJ2-3, with D tentatively TRBD1 (5 bases). Trimming removed 5 bases at V and 3 bases at J, with 12 bases between. The CDR3 covers 14 residues. CDR1 is LNHDA and CDR2 is SQIVND in the germline V gene (reference sequence). The CDR3 sequence is CASSQGRWTDTQYF. As DNA, the CDR3 is TGTGCCAGTAGTCAGGGAAGGTGGACAGATACGCAGTATTTT.

This clone was seen only a few times. The J gene is TRBJ2-7, the V gene TRBV11-2, with TRBD1 matching 7 bases. This CDR3 is built from 13 residues. The V and J ends lost 5 bases and 5 bases, in that order; junction bases with no gene match: 6. CDR1 is SGHAT, CDR2 FQNNGV, per germline. The CDR3 reads CASSILTGNEQYF. DNA of the CDR3: TGTGCCAGCAGCATCCTGACAGGGAACGAGCAGTACTTC.

V and J are TRBV21-1 and TRBJ1-1; TRBD1, as called in the table, went unchecked against the DNA. TRBV21-1 is a listed pseudogene. The CDR3 is 17 residues long. CDR3 sequence: CASSYPGQWGKPTEAFF. CDR3 bases: TGTGCCAGCAGCTACCCGGGACAGTGGGGAAAGCCGACTGAAGCTTTCTTT.

The rearrangement joins TRBV28 to TRBJ1-5, with TRBD1 matching 8 bases. The length of the CDR3 is 12 residues. Germline V CDR1 and CDR2: MDHEN, SYDVKM. Unmatched junction bases numbered 10, after V lost 5 bases and J lost 16 bases. The CDR3 coding sequence is TGTGCCAGCAGTGCGACGACAGGGGATGGCCATTTT. Translation: CASSATTGDGHF.

This clone was counted only a few times. In DNA, the CDR3 is TGTGCCAGCACTCCCTGGGGGGTAGGTTATGGCTACACCTTC. Translating gives CASTPWGVGYGYTF. The chain uses TRBV28 and TRBJ1-2; a possible D gene is TRBD1 (5 bases). The CDR3 contains 14 residues. Trimming left V 7 bases short and J 5 bases short, with 17 bases between. The germline gives CDR1 MDHEN, CDR2 SYDVKM.

The chain links TRBV19 to TRBJ2-1; D is possibly TRBD1 (6 bases). Per germline, CDR1 LNHDA and CDR2 SQIVND (reference sequence). V lost 3 bases and J lost 13, with 13 bases in between. CDR3 length: 12 amino acids. CDR3 DNA: TGTGCCAGTAGTATCGGACAGCTCCCCCAGTTCTTC. Amino acids: CASSIGQLPQFF. The full variable domain, its missing parts supplied by reference TRBV19 and TRBJ2-1, is DGGITQSPKYLFRKEGQNVTLSCEQNLNHDAMYWYRQDPGQGLRLIYYSQIVNDFQKGDIAEGYSVSREKKESFPLTVTSAQKNPTAFYLCASSIGQLPQFFGPGTRLTVL.

The genes are TRBV2 and TRBJ2-1; 8 bases align to TRBD2. The CDR3 is made up of 14 amino acids. Trimming removed 8 bases from V and 2 bases from J; junction bases left unmatched: 5. Germline V CDR1 and CDR2: SNHLY, FYNNEI. CDR3: CASGGGGPYNEQFF. The DNA for the CDR3 is TGTGCCAGCGGGGGCGGGGGGCCCTACAATGAGCAGTTCTTC.

The sample holds a few counts of this clone. The genes are TRBV5-4 and TRBJ2-7; TRBD2 matches at 10 bases. CDR1 is SGHNT and CDR2 is YYREEE in the germline V gene (reference sequence). V was pared by 4 bases and J by 1 base, with 5 bases of the junction left unmatched. This CDR3 has 15 residues. CDR3 nucleotides: TGTGCCAGCAGCCCTAGCGGGAGAGGATCCTACGAGCAGTACTTC. It yields the protein CASSPSGRGSYEQYF.

This clone has just a few counts. Written as DNA, the CDR3 is TGTGCCAGCAGCTTTTGGTTGGCGGGAAATCAGCCCCAGCATTTT. This gives the protein CASSFWLAGNQPQHF. This rearrangement joins TRBV5-5 to TRBJ1-5; D gene ambiguous. Germline V gives CDR1 SGHKS, CDR2 YYEKEE (reference sequence). V dropped 2 bases and J dropped 4 bases, with 13 bases sitting between them. The CDR3 totals 15 residues.

The sample holds one count of this clone. The chain employs TRBV7-9 and TRBJ1-5, with D maybe TRBD1 (5 bases). V was trimmed by 4 bases and J by 4 bases, leaving 14 bases between them. The CDR3 covers 15 residues. Germline V lookup: CDR1 SEHNR, CDR2 FQNEAQ (reference sequence). CDR3 in amino acids: CASSSDTRWNQPQHF. The CDR3 DNA is TGTGCCAGCAGCTCGGACACCCGTTGGAATCAGCCCCAGCATTTT.

The V gene is TRBV11-3, the J gene TRBJ2-7; D may be TRBD1 (5 bases). CDR3 length equals 12 residues. Germline CDR1 reads SGHNT; CDR2 reads YENEEA. Trimming took off 10 bases at V and 3 bases at J, with 13 bases between the two ends. The CDR3 DNA reads TGTGCCATTTCGACAGATGACTACGAGCAGTACTTC. Protein sequence: CAISTDDYEQYF.

This chain connects TRBV4-2 to TRBJ1-2; TRBD1 agrees at 10 bases. Germline CDR1 is LGHNA and CDR2 is YNFKEQ. With V trimmed by 5 bases and J by 6 bases, 6 bases remained unmatched. The CDR3 contains 14 residues. The CDR3 here is CASSIGGTGDGYTF. DNA for the CDR3: TGTGCCAGCAGCATCGGGGGGACAGGGGATGGCTACACCTTC.

This clone showed up just once. CDR3 coding DNA: TGTGCCAGCAGTCCCCGAGGCCCGGACAGACTAGCCAAAAACATTCAGTACTTC. Its translation: CASSPRGPDRLAKNIQYF. The chain couples TRBV27 to TRBJ2-4, with TRBD1 as a possible D gene (6 bases). In germline, CDR1 is MNHEY, CDR2 SMNVEV (reference sequence). Trimming removed 5 bases from V and 0 bases from J, with 20 bases in between. This CDR3 has 18 residues.